Listed below are T cell receptor beta chains from one sample, sequenced in a study of T cell responses to AZD1222 COVID-19 vaccine. Using immunoSEQ multiplex PCR, the repertoire was profiled, and TCRdb retains in-frame clones only, with some absent. The data contain 100,000 to 150,000 clones, roughly 90% of them singletons. This sample comprised peripheral blood, obtained on day 0 of AZD1222 vaccination. These receptors all stem from an adult in good health. Both conserved end residues are part of each CDR3. Fields, in order: CDR3 length, D gene, V gene, clone size, J gene, CDR3 protein, CDR3 DNA. A D gene is named only where the DNA matches it firmly. Clone sizes are given selectively: once, few, many, or a class where the clone is expanded.

15	.	TRBV4-2	.	TRBJ1-1	CASSLTSSGGTEAFF	TGTGCCAGCAGCCTAACATCCTCGGGGGGCACTGAAGCTTTCTTT
14	TRBD1	TRBV7-2	.	TRBJ1-5	CASSFAGGFQPQHF	TGTGCCAGCAGCTTTGCAGGGGGCTTTCAGCCCCAGCATTTT
13	.	TRBV5-6	.	TRBJ2-3	CASRRDLTDTQYF	TGTGCCAGCAGGCGGGACTTAACAGATACGCAGTATTTT
15	.	TRBV7-7	.	TRBJ2-5	CASSLGRAPQETQYF	TGTGCTAGCAGCTTAGGCCGGGCCCCGCAAGAGACCCAGTACTTC
14	.	TRBV21-1	.	TRBJ2-7	CASSKVAFSYEQYF	TGTGCCAGCAGCAAGGTGGCATTCTCCTACGAGCAGTACTTC
15	TRBD2	TRBV4-3	.	TRBJ2-1	CASSQDSIAGVEQFF	TGCGCCAGCAGCCAAGATAGCATAGCGGGGGTTGAGCAGTTCTTC
12	TRBD2	TRBV29-1	.	TRBJ2-3	CSVGAGVDTQYF	TGCAGCGTTGGAGCGGGAGTAGATACGCAGTATTTT
14	TRBD1	TRBV5-4	.	TRBJ1-2	CASSLGQGGYGYTF	TGTGCCAGCAGCTTGGGACAGGGGGGGTATGGCTACACCTTC
14	.	TRBV6-5	.	TRBJ2-5	CASTLQGNQETQYF	TGTGCCAGCACTTTACAGGGAAACCAAGAGACCCAGTACTTC
16	TRBD2	TRBV25-1	few	TRBJ2-1	CASSESVTSDYNEQFF	TGTGCCAGCAGTGAATCGGTGACTAGCGACTACAATGAGCAGTTCTTC
13	TRBD1	TRBV28	once	TRBJ1-3	CASMTGGGNTIYF	TGTGCCAGCATGACAGGGGGAGGAAACACCATATATTTT
15	.	TRBV11-2	.	TRBJ2-3	CASSSQLPSTDTQYF	TGTGCCAGCAGCTCCCAACTGCCTAGCACAGATACGCAGTATTTT
14	.	TRBV9	.	TRBJ1-6	CASSVGQGNSPLHF	TGTGCCAGCAGCGTTGGCCAGGGTAATTCACCCCTCCACTTT
16	TRBD1	TRBV7-9	.	TRBJ1-6	CASSSGQGGLNSPLHF	TGTGCCAGCAGCTCGGGACAGGGGGGACTCAATTCACCCCTCCACTTT
13	TRBD1	TRBV10-3	.	TRBJ1-5	CAIGQGGNQPQHF	TGTGCCATCGGGCAGGGGGGCAATCAGCCCCAGCATTTT
16	TRBD1	TRBV15	.	TRBJ2-7	CATSRGEGQGSYEQYF	TGTGCCACCAGCAGAGGCGAGGGACAGGGATCCTACGAGCAGTACTTC
16	.	TRBV7-8	.	TRBJ2-2	CASSLPRTSNTGELFF	TGTGCCAGCAGCTTACCGCGGACATCGAACACCGGGGAGCTGTTTTTT
12	.	TRBV7-3	.	TRBJ1-6	CASSLQRSPLHF	TGTGCCAGCAGCTTACAGAGGTCACCCCTCCACTTT
18	.	TRBV19	.	TRBJ1-5	CASSIEPAFPYSNQPQHF	TGTGCCAGTAGTATAGAACCCGCATTTCCTTATAGCAATCAGCCCCAGCATTTT
14	.	TRBV4-3	.	TRBJ2-7	CASSQEPTYYEQYF	TGCGCCAGCAGCCAAGAACCGACCTACTACGAGCAGTACTTC
17	TRBD1	TRBV5-6	.	TRBJ2-2	CASSLGPSADRAGELFF	TGTGCCAGCAGCTTAGGCCCCTCCGCCGACAGGGCCGGGGAGCTGTTTTTT
18	TRBD1	TRBV7-6	once	TRBJ1-1	CASSARGGPQGAGTEAFF	TGTGCCAGCAGCGCCAGAGGGGGCCCACAGGGGGCGGGCACTGAAGCTTTCTTT
14	.	TRBV27	.	TRBJ1-5	CASKGSPGNQPQHF	TGTGCCAGCAAAGGGTCGCCCGGCAATCAGCCCCAGCATTTT
16	.	TRBV25-1	.	TRBJ2-2	CASSEYNPGPSGELFF	TGTGCCAGCAGTGAATATAACCCGGGGCCATCCGGGGAGCTGTTTTTT
13	TRBD1	TRBV27	.	TRBJ2-7	CASSWTGAKEQYF	TGTGCCAGCAGTTGGACAGGGGCAAAGGAGCAGTACTTC
15	.	TRBV28	few	TRBJ1-5	CASRRPDNSNQPQHF	TGTGCCAGCAGGAGGCCTGACAATAGCAATCAGCCCCAGCATTTT
12	.	TRBV27	.	TRBJ2-7	CASSPQGGEQYF	TGTGCCAGCAGTCCACAGGGCGGCGAGCAGTACTTC
15	.	TRBV24-1	.	TRBJ2-3	CATSDLLQSSDTQYF	TGTGCCACCAGTGATTTGCTTCAGAGTTCAGATACGCAGTATTTT
15	.	TRBV10-3	.	TRBJ2-3	CAISESARGTDTQYF	TGTGCCATCAGTGAGTCCGCACGGGGCACAGATACGCAGTATTTT
13	.	TRBV7-7	.	TRBJ2-2	CASSLIGTGELFF	TGTGCTAGCAGCTTAATAGGAACCGGGGAGCTGTTTTTT
13	.	TRBV24-1	.	TRBJ1-2	CATSDSLRPTVTF	TGTGCCACCAGTGATTCTCTAAGGCCAACCGTCACCTTC